This record looks at one T cell receptor beta chain sequence and its context. Its antigen is still unknown. The data belong to a study of Graves' ophthalmopathy and Graves' hyperthyroidism. Study-wide background: Sampling took place at initial diagnosis, with peripheral blood obtained before any treatment. Study results and limitations: In blood appeared most of the expanded thyroid clonotypes whose frequency exceeded 0.001. Ophthalmopathy progression was predicted with 70.59% sensitivity and 72% to 80% specificity.

Scientists amplified the TCR beta CDR3 regions from RNA transcripts. First-round RT-PCR employed HTBI primers, with a second-round multiplex PCR after it. TCRdb ran MiXCR on the multiplex PCR reads and lists one entry per CDR3 protein. The sample has about 200,000 distinct CDR3 sequences, roughly 29% seen once; the top ten hold 8.5% to 9.5%. The V and J ends lost 7 bases and 7 bases, in that order; junction bases with no gene match: 12. The CDR3 totals 14 residues. From germline, CDR1 is ENHRY and CDR2 SYGVKD. Other autoimmune diseases, uncontrolled infections, pregnancy and lactation each led to patient exclusion.

The rearrangement uses TRBV10-3 and TRBJ2-7; TRBD1 agrees at 8 bases. This sequence originates from a man between 50 and 59 years old with Graves' ophthalmopathy. The sample was peripheral blood. The CDR3: CAITPGQGAGEQYF. The CDR3 DNA reads TGTGCCATCACGCCGGGTCAGGGGGCTGGTGAGCAGTACTTC.